The 22 T cell receptor beta chains below come from one sample, sequenced in a study of PD-1 blockade in classical Hodgkin lymphoma. Sequencing used immunoSEQ multiplex PCR; TCRdb keeps in-frame clones, though not all of them. The sample lists approximately 100,000 clones; under 85% were seen once. Time point described: cycle 4 day 1 (C4D1), after 6 weeks of nivolumab. After autologous stem cell transplantation all patients relapsed, and prior brentuximab vedotin exposure differed between cohorts. The sequencing here drew on peripheral blood mononuclear cells (PBMCs), taken before the fourth cycle of nivolumab. The receptors shown here come from a human donor with classical Hodgkin lymphoma.

This sequence joins TRBV6-5 and TRBJ2-2; TRBD2 matches 7 bases. J was trimmed by 7 bases and V by 2 bases; bases with no gene match: 10. Germline-derived CDR1 and CDR2 are MNHEY and SVGAGI. This CDR3 is built from 16 residues. CDR3 in amino acids: CASSYVSAGSVGELFF. The CDR3 coding sequence is TGTGCCAGCAGTTACGTTTCAGCGGGAAGCGTCGGGGAGCTGTTTTTT.

The chain couples TRBV27 to TRBJ2-3, with 11 bases that match TRBD1. The CDR3 has 17 amino acids. The germline V gene has CDR1 MNHEY and CDR2 SMNVEV (reference sequence). V shed 0 bases, J shed 5 bases, and the junction held 7 bases outside the gene matches. The CDR3 sequence is CASSLSIPGQGGDTQYF. The CDR3 region has the DNA TGTGCCAGCAGTTTATCTATTCCGGGACAGGGGGGAGATACGCAGTATTTT.

V is TRBV29-1 and J is TRBJ1-4; D is possibly TRBD1 (5 bases). The V gene's germline CDR1 is SQVTM and CDR2 ANQGSEA. The CDR3 covers 14 residues. V was pared by 6 bases and J by 6 bases, with 17 bases between. CDR3 sequence: CSVGRTGLDEKLFF. In DNA, the CDR3 is TGCAGCGTCGGACGGACGGGACTAGATGAAAAACTGTTTTTT.

This clone turned up a few times. This chain joins TRBV9 and TRBJ1-4; weak D call: TRBD1 (5 bases). The CDR3 is 16 residues long. Germline lookup yields CDR1 SGDLS and CDR2 YYNGEE. Trimming removed 4 bases at V and 0 bases at J, with 13 bases between. The CDR3 DNA follows: TGTGCCAGCAGCCGAACGACAGCCTCAACTAATGAAAAACTGTTTTTT. Residues: CASSRTTASTNEKLFF.

The chain employs TRBV19 and TRBJ1-5, with D unclear. This CDR3 spans 16 amino acids. CDR1 and CDR2 from the germline V gene are LNHDA and SQIVND (reference sequence). V was pared by 3 bases and J by 5 bases, with 17 bases between. As DNA, the CDR3 is TGTGCCAGTAGTATGGCCCTCTCATCAGGATATCAGCCCCAGCATTTT. It is translated as CASSMALSSGYQPQHF.

The V call is TRBV7-9, the J call TRBJ1-5; TRBD1 agrees at 7 bases. The V gene end was trimmed by 4 bases and the J gene end by 8 bases; junction bases not matched to a gene: 5. CDR3 size: 13 residues. Germline V gives CDR1 SEHNR, CDR2 FQNEAQ (reference sequence). In nucleotides, the CDR3 is TGTGCCAGCAGCTCCAGGGGGGAGGAGCCCCAGCATTTT. It yields the protein CASSSRGEEPQHF.

In DNA, the CDR3 is TGTGCCTGGAGTCGGGGGACCCGGGATGAAAAACTGTTTTTT. This codes for CAWSRGTRDEKLFF. The chain uses TRBV30 and TRBJ1-4; D perhaps matches TRBD1 (5 bases). The CDR3 totals 14 residues. In germline, CDR1 is GTSNPN, CDR2 SVGIG (reference sequence). The V and J ends lost 2 bases and 6 bases respectively, with 13 bases between them.

This chain's CDR3 is CASSIGTITQETQYF. CDR3 in DNA: TGTGCCAGTAGTATTGGCACGATAACCCAAGAGACCCAGTACTTC. V and J are TRBV19 and TRBJ2-5, with D unclear. Germline V gene lookup returns CDR1 LNHDA and CDR2 SQIVND (reference sequence). Between the trimmed V and J ends, which lost 3 bases and 1 base, there was a span of 12 bases. This CDR3 has 15 amino acids.

This clone turned up a few times. The V call is TRBV28, the J call TRBJ1-2, with unresolved D. Trimming removed 5 bases from V and 4 bases from J, with 11 bases in between. The CDR3 runs to 13 residues. Germline-derived CDR1 and CDR2 are MDHEN and SYDVKM. DNA of the CDR3: TGTGCCAGCAGTACCGGACGGTCCTATGGCTACACCTTC. Amino acids: CASSTGRSYGYTF.

The V and J genes are TRBV6-6 and TRBJ1-1, with D hard to call. Trimming removed 2 bases at V and 1 base at J, with 5 bases between. The CDR3 extends over 13 amino acids. Germline-derived CDR1 and CDR2 are MNHNY and SVGAGI (reference sequence). CDR3: CASSYDGNTEAFF. CDR3 nucleotides: TGTGCCAGCAGTTACGACGGGAACACTGAAGCTTTCTTT.

This clone is a singleton in its sample. The chain links TRBV5-4 to TRBJ1-4; a weak D match, TRBD1 (6 bases). Trimming took 4 bases from V and 8 from J, leaving 21 bases between them. The germline gives CDR1 SGHNT, CDR2 YYREEE (reference sequence). The CDR3 loop spans 16 amino acids. The CDR3 coding sequence is TGTGCCAGCAGCATATTCACAGGGAGCGGAGGCGAAAAACTGTTTTTT. This encodes CASSIFTGSGGEKLFF.

The rearrangement uses TRBV9 and TRBJ2-7; D is tentatively TRBD1 or TRBD2 (6 bases each). Germline values: CDR1 SGDLS, CDR2 YYNGEE. The CDR3 runs to 15 residues. Deletions cut 0 bases from V and 6 bases from J, with 16 bases between. The CDR3 protein is CASSVGPGAGGEQYF. CDR3 DNA: TGTGCCAGCAGCGTAGGTCCGGGGGCTGGAGGCGAGCAGTACTTC.

The V and J genes are TRBV2 and TRBJ2-1, with D perhaps matching TRBD2 (6 bases). Trimming cost V 7 bases and J 9 bases, with 19 bases left between them. Germline loops: CDR1 SNHLY, CDR2 FYNNEI. CDR3 size: 14 residues. This CDR3 reads CASKQEPGAGEQFF. The CDR3 DNA is TGTGCCAGCAAACAAGAACCGGGAGCCGGTGAGCAGTTCTTC.

The chain employs TRBV6-4 and TRBJ1-1; D unresolved. Trimming took 6 bases from V and 0 from J, leaving 8 bases between them. Germline V gene sequence: CDR1 MRHNA, CDR2 SNTAGT. The CDR3 has 13 amino acids. DNA of the CDR3: TGTGCCAGCAGCCGGGCCATGAACACTGAAGCTTTCTTT. Its translation: CASSRAMNTEAFF.

V usage is TRBV2 and J usage is TRBJ2-5; D is unresolved. Germline loops: CDR1 SNHLY, CDR2 FYNNEI. Trimming removed 3 bases at V and 1 base at J, with 9 bases between. The CDR3 covers 14 residues. The CDR3 is CASSELTLQETQYF. DNA for the CDR3: TGTGCCAGCAGTGAGTTAACCCTCCAAGAGACCCAGTACTTC.

V and J are TRBV6-6 and TRBJ1-2; 8 positions match TRBD1. There are 14 residues in the CDR3. With V trimmed by 8 bases and J by 3 bases, 8 bases remained unmatched. Germline-derived CDR1 and CDR2 are MNHNY and SVGAGI (reference sequence). The CDR3 protein is CASSNLGQDYGYTF. The CDR3 coding sequence is TGTGCCAGCTCAAATCTGGGACAGGACTATGGCTACACCTTC.

The chain uses TRBV2 and TRBJ2-1, with 9 nucleotides matching TRBD2. With V trimmed by 5 bases and J by 7 bases, 9 bases remained unmatched. From germline, CDR1 is SNHLY and CDR2 FYNNEI. The CDR3 spans 15 residues. The CDR3 DNA is TGTGCCAGCAGTACCGGGACTAGCTACTCGAATGAGCAGTTCTTC. Protein: CASSTGTSYSNEQFF.

The chain carries TRBV10-3 and TRBJ1-1; D gene unclear. Germline values: CDR1 ENHRY, CDR2 SYGVKD. V was pared by 9 bases and J by 1 base, with 12 bases between. CDR3 length equals 13 residues. The CDR3 protein is CAIAVRENTEAFF. CDR3 sequence (DNA): TGTGCCATAGCTGTCAGAGAGAACACTGAAGCTTTCTTT.

The CDR3 coding sequence is TGTGCCAGCAGTGAGGAGGTCTGGGGAAACGAGCAGTACTTC. This codes for CASSEEVWGNEQYF. The rearrangement links TRBV6-4 to TRBJ2-7, with D maybe TRBD2 (5 bases). This CDR3 has 14 residues. V lost 3 bases to trimming and J lost 5 bases, with 14 bases between them. Germline loops: CDR1 MRHNA, CDR2 SNTAGT.

The chain couples TRBV23-1 to TRBJ2-1; a possible D gene is TRBD2 (6 bases). TRBV23-1 is given ORF status, its function remaining uncertain. The germline V and J ends were trimmed by 6 bases and 8 bases, with 20 bases remaining between them. CDR3 length: 15 amino acids. CDR3 amino acids: CASSVRGGGDDEQFF. The DNA for the CDR3 is TGCGCCAGCAGCGTCAGAGGAGGAGGGGACGATGAGCAGTTCTTC.

The DNA of the CDR3 is TGTGCCAGCAGCTTAATAGGGACGGCAAATGAAAAACTGTTTTTT. It specifies CASSLIGTANEKLFF. This rearrangement joins TRBV7-8 to TRBJ1-4; tentatively, D is TRBD1 (5 bases). This CDR3 is 15 amino acids long. The germline V gene has CDR1 SGHVS and CDR2 FQNEAQ. Trimming shortened V by 2 bases and J by 5 bases, and 12 bases separated the two germline ends.

The rearrangement joins TRBV6-5 to TRBJ2-5; D unclear. Per germline, CDR1 MNHEY and CDR2 SVGAGI. Trimming shortened V by 5 bases and J by 4 bases, and 8 bases separated the two germline ends. The CDR3 length is 12 residues. The CDR3 protein is CASSTWGETQYF. The CDR3 DNA is TGTGCCAGCAGTACCTGGGGAGAGACCCAGTACTTC.